This T cell receptor beta chain was observed in a study of cytomegalovirus exposure and HLA in healthy donors (dated by TCRdb to 2017 to 2019). With respect to the entire study: An earlier analysis of approximately 600 of the donors reported about 250 Gb of sequence data and more than 90 million unique TCR beta sequences from about 200 million T cells. An early release covering 550 to 650 HLA-typed donors comprised approximately 290 gigabases of sequencing data and around 80 million unique TCR sequences. Of the 398 genotyped donors, about 84% fell in the genetic ancestry cluster associated with self-reported Caucasian donors. The aim of the study was to test whether cataloging public T cell receptors could identify signatures of past pathogen exposure. The T cell repertoires of 666 subjects were profiled by immunosequencing and related to cytomegalovirus serostatus. Along with the roughly 610-subject first cohort, a separate validation cohort of around 120 different subjects was used. To predict cytomegalovirus infection status, the study brought together high-throughput TCR immunosequencing, statistical association of individual TCRs with disease status, and machine learning. To study patterns of TCR occurrence, a later analysis re-analyzed previously published TCR beta repertoires from around 700 donors and added high-resolution HLA genotyping. Rather than drawing on any new phenotypic data, the later analysis identified candidate immune exposures from TCR beta sequences and the way those sequences occurred across donors. To decide whether each TCR beta V gene segment behaved as functional or pseudogenic, an earlier analysis of fewer than 750 of the donors relied on high-throughput TCR beta sequencing. Alongside the repertoire data, information on donor age, sex, ethnicity and CMV serostatus was compiled. A later genetic analysis used genome-wide SNP genotypes for about three fifths of the 666 donors, treating that subset as a discovery cohort. All discovery cohort repertoires had been generated using a single sequencing platform. HLA typing covered class I and class II loci at four-digit resolution. Typing coverage differed by locus: A, B, C, DRB1 and DQB1 were typed in roughly 620-630 donors, DQA1 in around 500, DPA1 in 600 to 610, and DPB1 in approximately 450. Because of strong linkage in the cohort, four or five DR-DQ haplotypes were treated as single units for association and clustering. Among about 360 genotyped donors of the cohort, an average of approximately 250,000 unique TCR beta nucleotide sequences were sequenced per donor, roughly a sixth of them non-productive.

In total, roughly 670 healthy bone marrow donors made up the cohort. At the time of sampling, every cohort member was nominally healthy, though immune exposures that went unrecorded were likely present. The donor was CMV seronegative and was included in the group of over 300 seronegative cohort members. A peripheral blood sample was collected from each donor, and TCR beta sequencing was performed on peripheral blood mononuclear cells. The Qiagen DNeasy Blood Extraction Kit was used to extract genomic DNA from the blood cell samples. Concerning this clone: Its antigen remains undetermined. No much larger clonotype is one base removed from it; base qualities were not supplied.

What the authors observed across the whole study: When HLA alleles, especially DR and DQ, strongly co-occurred, TCR associations were difficult to assign to individual alleles. For the cohort, immune exposure information was limited to CMV serostatus. In this cohort, only TCR beta chains were sequenced, and detectable features were limited by the absence of alpha or paired-chain data. In vitro tests confirmed that a few of the cytomegalovirus-associated TCR beta chains recognize cytomegalovirus antigens. A later analysis found that TCR association rates varied across HLA loci, with DRB1 alleles showing the most associated TCRs and HLA-C alleles the fewest. In a later analysis, most CMV-associated TCR beta chains were found to appear HLA-restricted, with HLA associations seemingly driven largely by CMV exposure. Correlated functional status among segregating V segments might be attributable to linkage disequilibrium, but an unknown experimental factor could not be ruled out. A later analysis found that HLA-associated TCR beta chains were more clonally expanded and had lower generation probabilities than equally common non-associated chains. The study gave a list of around 170 TCR beta chains associated with cytomegalovirus. Broadly in line with IMGT annotations, most TCR beta V segments showed up in productive rearrangements about 90% or about 30% of the time in an earlier analysis of a few hundred of the donors. HLA typing was unavailable for some donors at each locus, so association tests used only the typed subset. A further reported finding was that TCR beta sequences accurately predicted the HLA-A and HLA-B alleles for most subjects in the first cohort. According to a later analysis, parvovirus B19, influenza, CMV and Epstein-Barr virus appeared linked to several top co-occurrence clusters. Because the 87-base-pair reads could not distinguish some IMGT-functional V segments, including TRBV6-2 and TRBV6-3, those segments were excluded. An association between a missense DCLRE1C variant and V-gene and J-gene trimming of TCR beta chains was found in a later genetic analysis and replicated in an independent cohort. In a later genetic analysis, fewer N-insertions in productive TCRs were reported among donors in an Asian-associated ancestry cluster than the roughly 700-donor mean. The classifier was reported to diagnose cytomegalovirus status with high specificity and sensitivity in both the original cohort and the validation cohort. The authors suggested that the approach could potentially be extended to other disease states and immunological phenotypes. Because counts were too low, about 18 rarely observed V segments, including chromosome 9 orphons, were excluded from the earlier analysis of under 650 of the donors. Sequencing depth was assumed to be roughly uniform across donors in the presence/absence analyses, though that assumption may not hold. In a later analysis, about 16,000 TCR beta sequences were associated with specific HLA alleles at a false discovery rate of 0.05. Most TCR sequences were seen in very few donors, while some public TCRs were found in many individuals. The sequencing pipeline was judged likely to have produced a cluster of highly shared sequence variants as a technical artifact.

V was cut back by 5 bases and J by 2 bases, leaving a gap of 21 bases between them. CDR1 SGHRS and CDR2 YFSETQ are derived from the germline V gene. Its CDR3 holds 17 amino acids, cysteine through phenylalanine. The DNA shown is the 51-base CDR3, in frame from base 1. The library was produced with the immunoSEQ multiplex PCR assay. A mixture of 60 forward primers for TCR Vbeta segments and 13 reverse primers for TCR Jbeta segments was used in the multiplex PCR. The CDR3 region of rearranged TCR beta genes was amplified from genomic DNA by a multiplex PCR assay. The amplified TCR beta libraries were sequenced on the Illumina HiSeq System as 87-base-pair reads. On the authors' methods: Across the 600 to 700 repertoires, a later analysis counted approximately 75 million unique TCR beta chains, around 11 million of which were shared by at least two donors. To remove PCR and sequencing errors, raw reads were error-corrected and collapsed into unique sequences using a nearest-neighbor algorithm that merged closely related sequences. Alignment of CDR3 sequences to IMGT reference sequences was used to assign V, D and J gene segments. For a sequence to be retained, a match of at least six nucleotides was required to both a V gene segment and a J gene segment. A rearrangement was called productive if the CDR3 had no stop codons and remained in frame with V and J, and every other rearrangement was called non-productive. CDR3 was defined according to IMGT convention as the region running from the second conserved V-encoded cysteine to the conserved J-encoded phenylalanine. The earlier analysis of about 610 of the donors excluded sequences that lacked an unambiguous match to a single V gene segment. In an earlier analysis of several hundred of the donors, a V segment was called functional when productive rearrangements were above 56.7%, and segregating when the standard deviation between donors exceeded 5%. A statistical classification framework was developed to diagnose cytomegalovirus status using the catalog of TCR beta chain sequences. In a later analysis, V and J genes were assigned by comparing TCR nucleotide sequences against IMGT/GENE-DB human TR gene sequences. The TCRdist pipeline was used in a later analysis to assign CDR3 sequences and most-parsimonious VDJ recombination scenarios. In a later analysis, every TCR beta chain was defined by the combination of its CDR3 amino acid sequence and its V-gene family, and reads without a unique V-gene family were dropped. A later analysis removed 500 to 600 highly shared, low-generation-probability nucleotide sequences to deal with suspected cross-contamination and a sequencing artifact. A later analysis calculated a clonal expansion index for each public chain from normalized within-repertoire ranks of inferred template counts. Generation probabilities in a later analysis came from a VDJ recombination model fitted to out-of-frame rearrangements, and those results were checked against IGoR. In a later analysis, TCR-TCR, TCR-HLA and TCR-CMV co-occurrence was scored with hypergeometric tests, and a repertoire-size bias correction was applied to TCR pairs. False discovery rates were estimated in a later analysis by permuting HLA or CMV assignments 20 times. In a later analysis, co-occurring TCRs were grouped with DBSCAN, and TCRdist sequence similarity was added when clustering was performed within HLA-allele-positive subsets. Co-occurrence clustering excluded repertoires with fewer than 30,000 or more than 120,000 public chains, plus five with anomalous nucleotide sharing. The table comes from immuneACCESS by way of TCRdb, which keeps in-frame sequences with V and J called. Part of the clones is missing from these tables; in studies checked, under half for an unresolved V gene and the rest for unknown reasons. From that table come the V and J calls and clone size; the DNA was used to work out D and trimming. This sample gives about 130,000 clones in total; roughly 70% of them show up just once. The ten largest clones add up to roughly 3% of the sample.

This receptor was obtained from a man aged 25-45 years in good health and CMV-seronegative. Material for sequencing was PBMCs. The rearrangement joined TRBV5-1 to TRBJ2-3; TRBD1 might be the D gene, on 6 matching bases. The sequence in DNA is TGCGCCAGCAGTAAACTACCAGGGGCTACACCCACAGATACGCAGTATTTT. The translation is CASSKLPGATPTDTQYF.